This T cell receptor beta chain was retrieved from a study of CD8 T cells in ankylosing spondylitis. A single record per CDR3 protein comes from TCRdb applying MiXCR to the 5' RACE reads. This sample carries about 180,000 distinct CDR3 sequences, roughly 10% of them seen once, and the ten largest clones take approximately 15%. There are many counts of this clonotype. Germline trimming cut 10 bases from V and 5 bases from J; bases unmatched to any gene: 14. CDR1 and CDR2 from the germline V gene are ENHRY and SYGVKD. The CDR3 totals 14 residues. The TCR sequence derives from a female donor with ankylosing spondylitis or in good health (not recorded which). This chain links TRBV10-3 with TRBJ2-7; 7 nucleotides align to TRBD1. The sequenced material came from blood, either unsorted or a sorted T cell fraction (not recorded which). CDR3 sequence reads: CATAPDRDRHEQYF. In DNA form, the CDR3 reads TGTGCCACCGCTCCTGACAGGGATCGTCACGAGCAGTACTTC.